This TCR beta chain is from a study of OX40 agonist ivuxolimab in advanced cancers. With autoimmune disease history or systemic immunosuppression, patients were excluded. Germline CDR1 reads LGHNA; CDR2 reads YSLEER. Trimming cost V 4 bases and J 3 bases, with 12 bases left between them. The CDR3 consists of 15 residues. The data were produced by immunoSEQ multiplex PCR, yet TCRdb's version contains in-frame clones alone and is incomplete. The sample records about 33,000 clones, 84% being singletons. Material: CD4+ or CD8+ T cells sorted from blood, obtained in a trial of the OX40 agonist ivuxolimab. The chain links TRBV4-3 to TRBJ2-2; D is possibly TRBD1 (6 bases). The receptor's source is an adult with an advanced solid tumor such as melanoma, head and neck, liver or kidney cancer. CDR3 DNA sequence: TGCGCCAGCAGCCGACCGGGACAAGACACCGGGGAGCTGTTTTTT. Its translation: CASSRPGQDTGELFF.